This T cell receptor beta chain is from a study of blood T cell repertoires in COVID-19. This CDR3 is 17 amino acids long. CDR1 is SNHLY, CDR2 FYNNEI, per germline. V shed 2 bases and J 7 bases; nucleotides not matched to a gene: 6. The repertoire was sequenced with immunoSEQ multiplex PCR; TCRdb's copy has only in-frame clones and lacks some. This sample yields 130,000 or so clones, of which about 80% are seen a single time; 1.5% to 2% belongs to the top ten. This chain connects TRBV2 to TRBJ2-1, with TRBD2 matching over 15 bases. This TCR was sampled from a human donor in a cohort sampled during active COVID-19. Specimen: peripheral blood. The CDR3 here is CASSELGLAGGGNEQFF. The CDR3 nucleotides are TGTGCCAGCAGTGAACTGGGACTAGCGGGAGGAGGGAATGAGCAGTTCTTC.